These 32 T cell receptor beta chains were all obtained from the same sample, sequenced in a study of CD8+CD57+ T cells in acquired aplastic anemia. Template material for TCR beta VDJ and CDR3 profiling consisted of genomic DNA. One entry per CDR3 protein, called by TCRdb with MiXCR from the reads. Of a few hundred thousand distinct CDR3 sequences listed, around 63% were seen once; the top ten hold 25% to 35%. The sequencing sample was made of sorted CD4+, CD8+, or CD8+CD57+ T cells (not recorded which) from PBMCs. All receptors come from a human donor in good health.

The sample holds a few counts of this clonotype. The V gene is TRBV20-1, the J gene TRBJ2-1; 10 nucleotides align to TRBD1. The CDR3 consists of 15 residues. Looked up from germline, CDR1 is DFQATT and CDR2 is SNEGSKA (reference sequence). With 3 bases clipped from V and 4 bases from J, the junction kept 6 bases outside the gene matches. The CDR3 reads CSASSGQGIYNEQFF. The CDR3 region has the DNA TGCAGTGCTAGTTCGGGACAGGGGATTTACAATGAGCAGTTCTTC.

V is TRBV20-1 and J is TRBJ2-2, with D tentatively TRBD2 (6 bases). CDR3 length equals 15 residues. With 6 bases removed from V and 4 bases from J, the gap between germline ends came to 18 bases. From germline, CDR1 is DFQATT and CDR2 SNEGSKA (reference sequence). CDR3 sequence reads: CSATVRGSGTGELFF. DNA for the CDR3: TGCAGTGCCACCGTGCGGGGATCGGGCACCGGGGAGCTGTTTTTT.

V gene TRBV7-3 combines with J gene TRBJ2-6; D remains ambiguous. The CDR3 is 14 amino acids. V shed 8 bases and J shed 0 bases, with 8 bases lying between them. Per germline, CDR1 SGHTA and CDR2 FQGTGA. The CDR3 loop reads CASGRASGANVLTF. The CDR3 nucleotides read TGTGCCAGCGGTCGGGCCTCTGGGGCCAACGTCCTGACTTTC.

This chain joins TRBV7-9 and TRBJ1-1, with 9 bases identical to TRBD1. Germline V CDR1 and CDR2: SEHNR, FQNEAQ (reference sequence). This CDR3 region has 13 residues. The junction had 5 bases not matched to a gene; V was cut back by 5 bases and J by 7 bases. The CDR3 coding sequence is TGTGCCAGCAGCCTAACGACAGGGGGTGAAGCTTTCTTT. Protein: CASSLTTGGEAFF.

This sequence joins TRBV11-2 and TRBJ2-7; unclear D gene. The CDR3 has 14 amino acids. Germline V gene sequence: CDR1 SGHAT, CDR2 FQNNGV. Trimming shortened V by 3 bases and J by 0 bases, and 9 bases separated the two germline ends. CDR3 amino acids: CASSFARSSYEQYF. CDR3 DNA: TGTGCCAGCAGCTTTGCGAGGAGCTCCTACGAGCAGTACTTC.

This chain joins TRBV25-1 and TRBJ1-2; TRBD1 is a possible D gene (5 bases). Germline lookup yields CDR1 MGHDK and CDR2 SYGVNS. V was clipped by 4 bases and J by 8 bases, with 23 bases between them. This CDR3 has 16 amino acids. CDR3 DNA sequence: TGTGCCAGCAGTGGGGGCAAAGTGGCGGTCCCTCGGGGCTACACCTTC. The encoded protein is CASSGGKVAVPRGYTF.

This chain connects TRBV7-9 to TRBJ1-5; possible D gene TRBD1, 5 bases. Germline V CDR1 and CDR2: SEHNR, FQNEAQ (reference sequence). The CDR3 totals 14 residues. Trimming cost V 3 bases and J 5 bases, with 11 bases left between them. CDR3 nucleotides: TGTGCCAGCAGCTTTTTGACAGAGGATCAGCCCCAGCATTTT. As protein: CASSFLTEDQPQHF.

There are many counts of this clonotype. Given a much more abundant clone one base away, this may be a read error. The gene calls are TRBV24-1 and TRBJ2-1, with D perhaps TRBD1 (6 bases). CDR1 and CDR2 from the germline V gene are KGHDR and SFDVKD. This CDR3 contains 14 residues. The CDR3 protein is CATSSGTLYNGQFF. The CDR3, as DNA: TGTGCCACCAGTTCCGGGACACTTTACAATGGGCAGTTCTTC.

The rearrangement links TRBV7-6 to TRBJ2-7; D perhaps matches TRBD1 (6 bases). Germline loops: CDR1 SGHVS, CDR2 FNYEAQ. CDR3 length: 15 amino acids. V was clipped by 6 bases and J by 2 bases, with 17 bases between them. The CDR3 here is CASSRNPGETYEQYF. The CDR3 bases are TGTGCCAGCAGTCGGAACCCAGGGGAGACCTACGAGCAGTACTTC. The full variable domain, rest sourced from reference TRBV7-6 and TRBJ2-7, is GAGVSQSPRYKVTKRGQDVALRCDPISGHVSLYWYRQALGQGPEFLTYFNYEAQQDKSGLPNDRFSAERPEGSISTLTIQRTEQRDSAMYRCASSRNPGETYEQYFGPGTRLTVT.

This clonotype appeared many times. The gene calls are TRBV27 and TRBJ2-5; TRBD1 aligns across 9 bases. The CDR3 is made up of 14 amino acids. Per the germline V gene, CDR1 is MNHEY and CDR2 is SMNVEV (reference sequence). V dropped 5 bases and J dropped 5; count of bases not matched to a gene: 6. The CDR3 nucleotides read TGTGCCAGCAGTCCAGGACAGGGGAGGGAGACCCAGTACTTC. Amino acids: CASSPGQGRETQYF.

This chain links TRBV2 with TRBJ2-7; 10 nucleotides align to TRBD1. Germline trimming cut 2 bases from V and 6 bases from J; bases unmatched to any gene: 10. Germline V gene data show CDR1 as SNHLY and CDR2 as FYNNEI. The CDR3 sequence is 16 residues long. The CDR3 here is CASSEKGGQGVCEQYF. The CDR3 nucleotides are TGTGCCAGCAGTGAAAAAGGCGGACAGGGGGTCTGCGAGCAGTACTTC. Full variable domain (rest looked up from reference TRBV2 and TRBJ2-7): EPEVTQTPSHQVTQMGQEVILRCVPISNHLYFYWYRQILGQKVEFLVSFYNNEISEKSEIFDDQFSVERPDGSNFTLKIRSTKLEDSAMYFCASSEKGGQGVCEQYFGPGTRLTVT.

V is TRBV24-1 and J is TRBJ1-2; D not certain. The CDR3 has 12 amino acids. CDR1 is KGHDR, CDR2 SFDVKD, per germline. The V and J ends lost 5 bases and 5 bases respectively, with 8 bases between them. The CDR3 DNA follows: TGTGCCACCAGTGTGGGTTCTTATGGCTACACCTTC. It translates to CATSVGSYGYTF.

This clonotype was recorded at least ten times. The chain joins TRBV7-9 to TRBJ2-7; TRBD2 matches at 10 bases. The CDR3 extends over 15 amino acids. V shed 5 bases, J shed 3 bases, and the junction held 7 bases outside the gene matches. CDR1 is SEHNR, CDR2 FQNEAQ, per germline (reference sequence). The CDR3 loop reads CASSHIGLADYEQYF. In DNA, the CDR3 is TGTGCCAGCAGCCATATCGGACTAGCGGACTACGAGCAGTACTTC.

The chain combines TRBV7-8 with TRBJ2-1; D is unclear. Germline CDR1 reads SGHVS; CDR2 reads FQNEAQ. V was clipped by 1 base and J by 8 bases, with 12 bases between them. The length of the CDR3 is 14 residues. CDR3 sequence (DNA): TGTGCCAGCAGCTTAGAAAACAGATTGGATGAGCAGTTCTTC. Protein sequence: CASSLENRLDEQFF.

The CDR3 region is CAWGELEPYEQYF. CDR3 nucleotide sequence: TGTGCCTGGGGTGAACTAGAACCCTACGAGCAGTACTTC. This chain connects TRBV2 to TRBJ2-7, with D possibly TRBD2 on 5 matching bases. The CDR3 is 13 residues long. V lost 11 bases to trimming and J lost 2 bases, with 16 bases between them. Germline V gene sequence: CDR1 SNHLY, CDR2 FYNNEI.

The chain has TRBV7-3 and TRBJ1-1; D is perhaps TRBD1 (6 bases). V lost 5 bases to trimming and J lost 1 base, with 20 bases between them. CDR3 length: 17 residues. CDR1 and CDR2 from the germline V gene are SGHTA and FQGTGA. The CDR3: CASSRTEGMGGNTEAFF. The DNA for the CDR3 is TGTGCCAGCAGCAGGACAGAGGGTATGGGGGGGAACACTGAAGCTTTCTTT. The full variable domain, its missing parts supplied by reference TRBV7-3 and TRBJ1-1, is GAGVSQTPSNKVTEKGKYVELRCDPISGHTALYWYRQSLGQGPEFLIYFQGTGAADDSGLPNDRFFAVRPEGSVSTLKIQRTERGDSAVYLCASSRTEGMGGNTEAFFGQGTRLTVV.

This chain connects TRBV30 to TRBJ1-4; tentative D call: TRBD1 (6 bases). V lost 0 bases, J lost 8 bases, and 13 bases lay in between. The CDR3 is 14 amino acids. The germline V gene has CDR1 GTSNPN and CDR2 SVGIG (reference sequence). The CDR3 DNA sequence: TGTGCCTGGAGTGTACTGGGGGGACAAGAAAAACTGTTTTTT. Translating it yields CAWSVLGGQEKLFF.

This chain connects TRBV6-4 to TRBJ2-7; D gene unclear. Germline CDR1 reads MRHNA; CDR2 reads SNTAGT. The CDR3 is made up of 13 amino acids. The V gene lost 5 bases and the J gene lost 4 bases, with 12 bases spanning the gap. Written as DNA, the CDR3 is TGTGCCAGCAGTTACTTCCAGTATTACGAGCAGTACTTC. Residues: CASSYFQYYEQYF.

Points on this clonotype: A read error may be the cause here, since a much bigger clone is one base away. The chain couples TRBV2 to TRBJ1-5, with a weak D call TRBD1 (6 bases). Judging by the DNA end, TRBJ2-3 fits better; the J call may be wrong. The CDR3 spans 18 residues. Germline CDR1 and CDR2: SNHLY and FYNNEI. Here the CDR3 reads CASNLSQDREYSNQPQYF. CDR3 in DNA: TGTGCCAGCAACCTATCCCAGGACAGAGAATATAGCAATCAGCCCCAGTATTTT.

The V and J genes are TRBV5-4 and TRBJ2-3; 7 bases are shared with TRBD2. The V and J ends lost 5 bases and 0 bases, in that order; junction bases with no gene match: 3. The CDR3 totals 14 residues. Germline CDR1 is SGHNT and CDR2 is YYREEE (reference sequence). CDR3 bases: TGTGCCAGCAGGAATAGCGGGAGCACAGATACGCAGTATTTT. Translating gives CASRNSGSTDTQYF.

This clonotype was found many times. The rearrangement joins TRBV7-8 to TRBJ2-3, with 9 bases lining up with TRBD2. V trimming: 3 bases; J trimming: 4 bases; junction bases outside the gene matches: 5. The CDR3 covers 15 residues. CDR1 is SGHVS and CDR2 is FQNEAQ in the germline V gene. CDR3 region: CASSLRGGSADTQYF. The DNA for the CDR3 is TGTGCCAGCAGCTTGCGGGGGGGCAGCGCAGATACGCAGTATTTT.

The V gene is TRBV20-1, the J gene TRBJ1-4; 10 bases align to TRBD1. Looked up from germline, CDR1 is DFQATT and CDR2 is SNEGSKA (reference sequence). Losses at the gene ends were 6 bases for V and 6 bases for J; bases not matched to a gene: 4. The CDR3 is made up of 13 amino acids. CDR3: CSAIGTGDEKLFF. The CDR3 region has the DNA TGCAGTGCCATCGGGACAGGGGATGAAAAACTGTTTTTT.

This clonotype has more than one count but fewer than ten. CDR3 protein: CASSIGRGNEQFF. CDR3 bases: TGTGCCAGTAGTATTGGGCGGGGGAATGAGCAGTTCTTC. The chain combines TRBV19 with TRBJ2-1; 7 nucleotides line up with TRBD2. The germline CDR1 and CDR2 sequences are LNHDA and SQIVND (reference sequence). The V gene end was trimmed by 3 bases and the J gene end by 7 bases; junction bases not matched to a gene: 3. This CDR3 has 13 residues.

This chain links TRBV12-5 with TRBJ1-1; D unclear. CDR1 is LGHNT and CDR2 is FRNRAP in the germline V gene. V gave up 2 bases and J gave up 4 bases, with 11 bases separating them. CDR3 length: 14 residues. CDR3 in DNA: TGTGCTAGTGGTTTGCCGGCCCAAGGCACTGAAGCTTTCTTT. It translates to CASGLPAQGTEAFF.

A word on this clonotype: Being one base from a much bigger clone, this may be a read error. The chain carries TRBV9 and TRBJ1-3, with D hard to call. From germline, CDR1 is SGDLS and CDR2 YYNGEE. The CDR3 sequence is 15 residues long. The CDR3 spells CASSSGLSSGNAIYF. CDR3 nucleotides: TGTGCCAGCAGCTCAGGACTGTCCTCTGGAAACGCCATATATTTT.

This chain connects TRBV20-1 to TRBJ2-5; 9 bases line up with TRBD1. The CDR3 contains 13 residues. Germline CDR1 is DFQATT and CDR2 is SNEGSKA (reference sequence). After removal of 6 bases from V and 3 bases from J, the junction contained 5 bases not matched to a gene. CDR3 sequence: CSAPRTGEETQYF. As DNA, the CDR3 is TGCAGTGCCCCCCGGACAGGGGAAGAGACCCAGTACTTC.

This clonotype was seen at least ten times. This chain links TRBV7-8 with TRBJ2-7; maybe TRBD1 (5 bases). Germline lookup yields CDR1 SGHVS and CDR2 FQNEAQ. CDR3 size: 14 residues. V lost 1 base, J lost 4 bases, and 11 bases lay in between. The CDR3 is CASSLGGRDYEQYF. DNA of the CDR3: TGTGCCAGCAGCTTAGGGGGCAGGGATTACGAGCAGTACTTC.

This clonotype was seen at least ten times. The genes are TRBV19 and TRBJ1-4; no firm D call. The germline V gene encodes CDR1 LNHDA and CDR2 SQIVND (reference sequence). Trimming took 3 bases from V and 5 from J, leaving 13 bases between them. This CDR3 contains 15 residues. The CDR3 region has the DNA TGTGCCAGTAGTATCGGTTTGTGGGAGAATGAAAAACTGTTTTTT. This codes for CASSIGLWENEKLFF.

The genes are TRBV7-9 and TRBJ2-7; D perhaps matches TRBD2 (6 bases). Trimming removed 5 bases from V and 7 bases from J, with 18 bases in between. Germline V gene lookup returns CDR1 SEHNR and CDR2 FQNEAQ (reference sequence). This CDR3 contains 14 residues. The CDR3 DNA sequence: TGTGCCAGCAGCGGAGCGGGCAGGCACTTAGAGCAGTACTTC. Protein product: CASSGAGRHLEQYF.

The chain employs TRBV19 and TRBJ2-1; D is unresolved. V was pared by 0 bases and J by 11 bases, with 11 bases between. In germline, CDR1 is LNHDA, CDR2 SQIVND (reference sequence). This CDR3 is built from 13 residues. The CDR3 here is CASSIDRSPKQFF. As DNA, the CDR3 is TGTGCCAGTAGTATAGATCGGTCCCCGAAGCAGTTCTTC.

Many counts were recorded for this clonotype. The CDR3, as DNA: TGTGCCACCAGTGATTTGGCTGGGTTCCAGCCCCAGCATTTT. Protein: CATSDLAGFQPQHF. This chain joins TRBV24-1 and TRBJ1-5; D unresolved. Trimming cost V 0 bases and J 7 bases, with 9 bases left between them. This CDR3 has 14 amino acids. The germline V gene has CDR1 KGHDR and CDR2 SFDVKD.

This clonotype has a handful of counts. The rearrangement joins TRBV20-1 to TRBJ2-7; 9 positions agree with TRBD1. Germline V gene lookup returns CDR1 DFQATT and CDR2 SNEGSKA (reference sequence). V shed 1 base and J 5 bases; nucleotides not matched to a gene: 6. The CDR3 is made up of 14 amino acids. The CDR3 DNA reads TGCAGTGCTAGAGTGGGACAGGGACTGGACGAGCAGTACTTC. It yields the protein CSARVGQGLDEQYF.